This T cell receptor beta chain was recorded in a study of T cells after yellow fever vaccination. Background on the study: Libraries from low-cell-number fractions were prepared with the SMART-Seq v4 Ultra Low Input RNA kit. Regarding the study as a whole: Peaking on day 5 versus 15, the secondary response was faster but weaker.

This clonotype occurred many times. Its antigen is not known. Generation of TCR cDNA used 5'RACE template switching (which added a universal primer site and UMIs). From the 5' RACE reads, TCRdb called clonotypes with MiXCR, one entry per CDR3 protein. Of 250,000 or so distinct CDR3 sequences detected, more than 3.5% appear once; the ten largest clones hold about 19%. CDR1 and CDR2 (germline): DFQATT, SNEGSKA (reference sequence). This CDR3 has 19 residues. V lost 5 bases to trimming and J lost 2 bases; unmatched junction nucleotides: 16. The V call is TRBV20-1, the J call TRBJ2-1, with 12 bases lining up with TRBD2. The sequence derives from a young man who received the YFV17D yellow fever vaccine. Sample: PBMCs, taken 15 days after the yellow fever booster vaccination. The CDR3 bases are TGCAGTGCTGGGGATCGACTAGCGGGGGCCCCGTTCGCCTACAATGAGCAGTTCTTC. This codes for CSAGDRLAGAPFAYNEQFF.